One sample yielded the 18 T cell receptor beta chains listed below, sequenced in a study of blood T cell repertoires in COVID-19. TCRdb's copy holds only in-frame clones and misses some; the assay was immunoSEQ multiplex PCR. Among about 95,000 clones, around 86% were seen once, and the ten largest hold 3% to 4%. What was sequenced was peripheral blood. Source of these receptors: a woman aged 70-85 years with acute or convalescent COVID-19.

CDR3 nucleotide sequence: TGCGCCAGCAGCCTACGGACAGGGGGAAACACCGGGGAGCTGTTTTTT. Translating it yields CASSLRTGGNTGELFF. V gene TRBV5-1 combines with J gene TRBJ2-2, with 10 bases identical to TRBD1. This CDR3 has 16 residues. The V gene end was trimmed by 4 bases and the J gene end by 2 bases; junction bases not matched to a gene: 5. Germline CDR1 SGHRS, CDR2 YFSETQ.

Comment on this clone: The junction differs from germline at one of its ends, possibly a read error. This chain connects TRBV5-6 to TRBJ1-2; no reliable D call. The CDR3 is 15 amino acids. Germline CDR1 SGHDT, CDR2 YYEEEE. This CDR3 reads CASRLARWRNYGYTF. Here the CDR3 DNA reads TGTGCCAGCAGGTTGGCACGCTGGAGGAACTATGGCTACACCTTC.

This clone was counted once. The CDR3: CAWQLAGGSNEQFF. CDR3 nucleotides: TGTGCCTGGCAACTAGCGGGAGGATCGAATGAGCAGTTCTTC. This sequence joins TRBV30 and TRBJ2-1; 12 bases map to TRBD2. In germline, CDR1 is GTSNPN, CDR2 SVGIG (reference sequence). The CDR3 extends over 14 amino acids. Trimming took 5 bases from V and 7 from J; bases not matched to a gene: 6. The full variable domain, with the rest looked up from reference TRBV30 and TRBJ2-1, is SQTIHQWPATLVQPVGSPLSLECTVEGTSNPNLYWYRQAAGRGLQLLFYSVGIGQISSEVPQNLSASRPQDRQFILSSKKLLLSDSGFYLCAWQLAGGSNEQFFGPGTRLTVL.

The chain carries TRBV24-1 and TRBJ2-3, with TRBD1 matching over 7 bases. The V gene's germline CDR1 is KGHDR and CDR2 SFDVKD. V gave up 3 bases and J gave up 2 bases; unmatched junction bases: 4. This CDR3 has 15 residues. Here the CDR3 reads CATSDQGDVTDTQYF. As DNA, the CDR3 is TGTGCCACCAGTGATCAGGGGGACGTCACAGATACGCAGTATTTT.

The J gene is TRBJ2-7, the V gene TRBV5-6; no clear D gene. Deletions cut 1 base from V and 6 bases from J, with 8 bases between. The CDR3 extends over 12 amino acids. Germline V gives CDR1 SGHDT, CDR2 YYEEEE. The CDR3 DNA reads TGTGCCAGCAGCTTGTTCTCAGGCGAGCAGTACTTC. Its protein product is CASSLFSGEQYF.

V gene TRBV28 combines with J gene TRBJ1-6; D call uncertain. V lost 7 bases and J lost 7, with 11 bases in between. CDR3 length equals 13 residues. Per the germline V gene, CDR1 is MDHEN and CDR2 is SYDVKM. CDR3 amino acids: CASIGPGNSPLHF. The DNA for the CDR3 is TGTGCCAGCATCGGTCCAGGCAATTCACCCCTCCACTTT. The entire variable domain, with the rest obtained from reference TRBV28 and TRBJ1-6, is as follows: DVKVTQSSRYLVKRTGEKVFLECVQDMDHENMFWYRQDPGLGLRLIYFSYDVKMKEKGDIPEGYSVSREKKERFSLILESASTNQTSMYLCASIGPGNSPLHFGNGTRLTVT.

The V and J genes are TRBV6-5 and TRBJ1-6; TRBD1 might be the D (5 bases). V lost 2 bases to trimming and J lost 5 bases, with 10 bases between them. The CDR3 is 15 residues long. Per germline, CDR1 MNHEY and CDR2 SVGAGI. The DNA of the CDR3 is TGTGCCAGCAGTTACGGCGACAGAAATAATTCACCCCTCCACTTT. Its translation is CASSYGDRNNSPLHF.

This chain uses TRBV28 with TRBJ2-7; TRBD1 might be the D (5 bases). This CDR3 has 14 amino acids. Germline CDR1 MDHEN, CDR2 SYDVKM. V gave up 2 bases and J gave up 5 bases, with 13 bases separating them. CDR3 nucleotides: TGTGCCAGCAGTTTAGCCTTGACAGTCCACGAGCAGTACTTC. The encoded protein is CASSLALTVHEQYF.

This clone was seen a single time. This chain uses TRBV5-1 with TRBJ2-7, with TRBD2 identical over 7 bases. After removal of 7 bases from V and 2 bases from J, the junction contained 15 bases not matched to a gene. The CDR3 extends over 16 amino acids. CDR1 is SGHRS and CDR2 is YFSETQ in the germline V gene. The DNA for the CDR3 is TGCGCCAGCCGATCAATGGCGGGAGCACGCCCCTACGAGCAGTACTTC. It codes for CASRSMAGARPYEQYF.

The chain recombines TRBV5-4 with TRBJ2-5; unclear D gene. V was shortened by 0 bases and J by 0 bases, with 9 bases between the two germline ends. Germline loops: CDR1 SGHNT, CDR2 YYREEE (reference sequence). This CDR3 has 15 residues. The DNA for the CDR3 is TGTGCCAGCAGCTTGGACGCGGCTTACCAAGAGACCCAGTACTTC. Translated: CASSLDAAYQETQYF.

In this sample, this clone turned up a few times. The chain couples TRBV7-9 to TRBJ1-6; D may be TRBD1 (6 bases). CDR3 length equals 13 residues. The V gene lost 1 base and the J gene lost 10 bases, with 8 bases spanning the gap. Per the germline V gene, CDR1 is SEHNR and CDR2 is FQNEAQ (reference sequence). Written as DNA, the CDR3 is TGTGCCAGCAGCTTAGAGGGGGACTCACCCCTCCACTTT. This translates into CASSLEGDSPLHF. Complete variable domain (other parts from reference TRBV7-9 and TRBJ1-6): DTGVSQNPRHKITKRGQNVTFRCDPISEHNRLYWYRQTLGQGPEFLTYFQNEAQLEKSRLLSDRFSAERPKGSFSTLEIQRTEQGDSAMYLCASSLEGDSPLHFGNGTRLTVT.

This clone was recorded a few times. V usage is TRBV4-1 and J usage is TRBJ2-7, with 7 bases aligning to TRBD2. The ends lost 6 bases at V and 0 bases at J; junction bases unmatched: 8. The CDR3 sequence is 15 residues long. Looked up from germline, CDR1 is MGHRA and CDR2 is YSYEKL. This CDR3 reads CASRLTSANSYEQYF. Written as DNA, the CDR3 is TGCGCCAGCAGGCTTACTAGCGCCAACTCCTACGAGCAGTACTTC.

This sequence joins TRBV28 and TRBJ1-4, with D tentatively TRBD1 (6 bases). This CDR3 region has 14 residues. The germline CDR1 and CDR2 sequences are MDHEN and SYDVKM. The V gene lost 2 bases and the J gene lost 7 bases, with 11 bases spanning the gap. The CDR3 here is CASSLSRGSEKLFF. The CDR3 DNA reads as TGTGCCAGCAGTTTAAGCAGGGGAAGTGAAAAACTGTTTTTT.

V usage is TRBV18 and J usage is TRBJ2-5; 7 bases align to TRBD1. This CDR3 has 14 residues. Germline CDR1 KGHSH, CDR2 LQKENI. The V and J ends lost 6 bases and 4 bases, in that order; junction bases with no gene match: 8. The CDR3 loop is CASSPLGGGETQYF. DNA of the CDR3: TGTGCCAGCTCCCCGCTAGGGGGCGGAGAGACCCAGTACTTC.

V gene TRBV5-1 combines with J gene TRBJ2-2, with D unclear. V dropped 2 bases and J dropped 4 bases, with 9 bases sitting between them. Germline assignment: CDR1 SGHRS and CDR2 YFSETQ. The CDR3 totals 14 residues. In DNA, the CDR3 is TGCGCCAGCAGCTTATGGCACCTCACCGGGGAGCTGTTTTTT. Protein: CASSLWHLTGELFF.

The J gene is TRBJ1-1, the V gene TRBV2, with unresolved D. This CDR3 is 11 amino acids long. With 9 bases removed from V and 3 bases from J, the gap between germline ends came to 8 bases. Germline CDR1 is SNHLY and CDR2 is FYNNEI. CDR3 in amino acids: CASLQYTEAFF. Here the CDR3 DNA reads TGTGCCAGTCTACAGTACACTGAAGCTTTCTTT.

V is TRBV18 and J is TRBJ2-7; possible D gene TRBD1, 6 bases. CDR3 length: 16 amino acids. Germline assignment: CDR1 KGHSH and CDR2 LQKENI. V shed 2 bases and J shed 0 bases, with 14 bases lying between them. CDR3 coding DNA: TGTGCCAGCTCACCAGCGACAGGAACGATCTCCTACGAGCAGTACTTC. Translating gives CASSPATGTISYEQYF.

In nucleotides, the CDR3 is TGTGCCAGCTCACCCACAGGGACTGGAAACACCATATATTTT. It yields the protein CASSPTGTGNTIYF. The chain employs TRBV18 and TRBJ1-3; possible D gene TRBD1, 6 bases. The V gene's germline CDR1 is KGHSH and CDR2 LQKENI. V lost 3 bases to trimming and J lost 2 bases, with 8 bases between them. This CDR3 spans 14 amino acids.